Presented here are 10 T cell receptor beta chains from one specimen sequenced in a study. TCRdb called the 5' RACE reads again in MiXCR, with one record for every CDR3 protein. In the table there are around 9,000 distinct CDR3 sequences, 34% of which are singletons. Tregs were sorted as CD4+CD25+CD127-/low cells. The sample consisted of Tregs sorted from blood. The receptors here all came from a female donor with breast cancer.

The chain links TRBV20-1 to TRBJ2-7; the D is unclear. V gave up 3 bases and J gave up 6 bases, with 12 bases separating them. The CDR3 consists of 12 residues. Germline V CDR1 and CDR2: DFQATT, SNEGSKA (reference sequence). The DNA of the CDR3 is TGCAGTGCTAGTTTCGTCCTCGGCGAGCAGTACTTC. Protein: CSASFVLGEQYF.

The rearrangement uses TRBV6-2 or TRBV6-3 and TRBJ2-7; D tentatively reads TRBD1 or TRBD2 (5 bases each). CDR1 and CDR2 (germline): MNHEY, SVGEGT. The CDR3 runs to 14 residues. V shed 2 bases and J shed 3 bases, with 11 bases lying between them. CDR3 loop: CASSYEGYYYEQYF. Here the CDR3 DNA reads TGTGCCAGCAGTTACGAGGGGTACTACTACGAGCAGTACTTC.

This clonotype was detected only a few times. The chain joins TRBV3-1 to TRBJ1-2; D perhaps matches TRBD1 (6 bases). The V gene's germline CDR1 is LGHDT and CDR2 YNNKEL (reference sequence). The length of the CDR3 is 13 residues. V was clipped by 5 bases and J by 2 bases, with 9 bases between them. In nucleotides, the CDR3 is TGTGCCAGCAGCGACGACAGGAACTATGGCTACACCTTC. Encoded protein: CASSDDRNYGYTF.

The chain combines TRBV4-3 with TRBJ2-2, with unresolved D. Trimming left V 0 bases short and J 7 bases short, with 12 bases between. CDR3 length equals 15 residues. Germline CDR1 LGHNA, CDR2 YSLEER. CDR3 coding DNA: TGCGCCAGCAGCCAAGACTCCACAACAATCGGGGAGCTGTTTTTT. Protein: CASSQDSTTIGELFF.

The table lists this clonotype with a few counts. The CDR3 protein is CASSLARGSYNSPLHF. The CDR3, as DNA: TGTGCCAGCAGCCTGGCTCGGGGTTCCTATAATTCACCCCTCCACTTT. The chain recombines TRBV4-2 with TRBJ1-6, with no clear D. V was trimmed by 4 bases and J by 1 base, leaving 11 bases between them. The CDR3 consists of 16 residues. The V gene's germline CDR1 is LGHNA and CDR2 YNFKEQ.

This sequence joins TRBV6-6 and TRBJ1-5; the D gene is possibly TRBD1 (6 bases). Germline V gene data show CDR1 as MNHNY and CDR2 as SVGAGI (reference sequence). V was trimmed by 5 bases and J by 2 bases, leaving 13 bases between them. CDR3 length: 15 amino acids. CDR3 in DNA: TGTGCCAGCAGTCAACAGGGCCTAGGCAATCAGCCCCAGCATTTT. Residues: CASSQQGLGNQPQHF.

CDR3 in DNA: TGCGCCAGCAGCTTGACAGGGATCGGGGAGCTGTTTTTT. It encodes CASSLTGIGELFF. The J gene is TRBJ2-2, the V gene TRBV5-1; D perhaps matches TRBD1 (6 bases). The V gene lost 1 base and the J gene lost 7 bases, with 8 bases spanning the gap. Germline V gene data show CDR1 as SGHRS and CDR2 as YFSETQ. CDR3 size: 13 residues.

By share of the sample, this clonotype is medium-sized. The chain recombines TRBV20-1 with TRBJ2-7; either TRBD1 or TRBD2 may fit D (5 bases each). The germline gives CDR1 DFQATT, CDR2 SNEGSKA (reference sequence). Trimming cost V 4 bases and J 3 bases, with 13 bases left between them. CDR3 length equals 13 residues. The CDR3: CSAKQPGRYEQYF. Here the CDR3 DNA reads TGCAGTGCTAAACAACCGGGGCGCTACGAGCAGTACTTC.

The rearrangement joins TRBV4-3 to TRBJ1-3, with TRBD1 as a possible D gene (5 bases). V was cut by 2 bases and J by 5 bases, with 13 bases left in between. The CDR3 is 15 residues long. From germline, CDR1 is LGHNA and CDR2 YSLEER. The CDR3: CASSQYVGTRNTIYF. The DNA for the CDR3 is TGCGCCAGCAGCCAATACGTCGGGACCAGAAACACCATATATTTT.

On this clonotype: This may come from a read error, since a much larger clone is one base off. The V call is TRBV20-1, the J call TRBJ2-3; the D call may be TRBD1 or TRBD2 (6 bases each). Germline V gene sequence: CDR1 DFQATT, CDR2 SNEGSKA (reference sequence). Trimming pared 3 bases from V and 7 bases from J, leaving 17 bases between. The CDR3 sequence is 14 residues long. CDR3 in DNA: TGCAGTGCTAGGAGGTCAGGGGCGGGAAATACGCAGTATTTT. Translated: CSARRSGAGNTQYF.